The T cell receptor (beta chain) under discussion was sequenced for a study of T cell responses to AZD1222 COVID-19 vaccine. Study findings and constraints: In a largely white British group with more females than males, clonal diversity was possibly underestimated.

The assay was immunoSEQ multiplex PCR, and TCRdb's table has in-frame clones only and misses some. The sample includes 50,000 to 65,000 clones, approximately 86% of them seen just once. This clone was seen once. Its antigen is not identified. V was pared by 3 bases and J by 0 bases, with 11 bases between. Germline V CDR1 and CDR2: LGHDT, YNNKEL (reference sequence). CDR3 length: 15 amino acids. The TCR sequence derives from an adult who received the AZD1222 COVID-19 vaccine. The J gene is TRBJ1-2, the V gene TRBV3-1 (or the pseudogene TRBV3-2); D call uncertain. Sequenced here: peripheral blood, sampled 28 days after the second AZD1222 dose. The CDR3 region has the DNA TGTGCCAGCAGCCATCGGAGGCCAACTAACTATGGCTACACCTTC. Translation gives CASSHRRPTNYGYTF.